Shown below are 29 T cell receptor beta chains from a single sample sequenced in a study of cytomegalovirus exposure and HLA in healthy donors. Data came from immunoSEQ multiplex PCR; TCRdb stores just in-frame clones and leaves some out. Of about 190,000 clones listed, about 83% were seen once; the top ten hold over 1.3%. The sample consisted of PBMCs. Source of these receptors: a woman between 18 and 29 years old in good health and CMV-seronegative.

The chain employs TRBV18 and TRBJ1-2; D is possibly TRBD1 (5 bases). Germline V gene data show CDR1 as KGHSH and CDR2 as LQKENI. The CDR3 runs 15 residues. V gave up 0 bases and J gave up 2 bases, with 10 bases separating them. The CDR3: CASSPPPGLNYGYTF. The CDR3 DNA reads TGTGCCAGCTCACCACCGCCAGGGTTGAACTATGGCTACACCTTC.

This chain links TRBV10-3 with TRBJ1-2, with 7 bases fitting TRBD1. Germline CDR1 and CDR2: ENHRY and SYGVKD. This CDR3 region has 16 residues. Losses at the gene ends were 2 bases for V and 0 bases for J; bases not matched to a gene: 6. The CDR3, as DNA: TGTGCCATCAGTGAGAGGACAGGACTCACTAACTATGGCTACACCTTC. As protein: CAISERTGLTNYGYTF.

The V and J genes are TRBV5-6 and TRBJ2-7; TRBD1 matches 10 bases. Germline V CDR1 and CDR2: SGHDT, YYEEEE. This CDR3 region has 15 residues. V was pared by 5 bases and J by 0 bases, with 5 bases of the junction left unmatched. CDR3 bases: TGTGCCAGCAGGGGGGACAGGGGAAACTCCTACGAGCAGTACTTC. As protein: CASRGDRGNSYEQYF.

CDR3 nucleotide sequence: TGTGCCAGCAGTTACTCGTCGTCTAGCGTGGGGGATGAGCAGTTCTTC. It codes for CASSYSSSSVGDEQFF. The chain links TRBV6-5 to TRBJ2-1, with D possibly being TRBD2 (6 bases). Per germline, CDR1 MNHEY and CDR2 SVGAGI. V dropped 0 bases and J dropped 8 bases, with 17 bases sitting between them. The CDR3 spans 16 residues.

V usage is TRBV5-4 and J usage is TRBJ2-1, with D perhaps matching TRBD2 (6 bases). Per germline, CDR1 SGHNT and CDR2 YYREEE (reference sequence). V was pared by 4 bases and J by 6 bases, with 20 bases between. The CDR3 spans 16 residues. CDR3 bases: TGTGCCAGCAGCCAGGGAGGAGGGAGGCCCGGCAATGAGCAGTTCTTC. Protein: CASSQGGGRPGNEQFF.

The chain combines TRBV4-1 with TRBJ1-1, with D possibly matching TRBD1 (6 bases). V was clipped by 1 base and J by 1 base, with 7 bases between them. This CDR3 contains 14 residues. Germline V gene data show CDR1 as MGHRA and CDR2 as YSYEKL. This CDR3 is CASSQVQGNTEAFF. CDR3 bases: TGCGCCAGCAGCCAAGTACAGGGGAACACTGAAGCTTTCTTT.

The gene calls are TRBV27 and TRBJ1-5, with D possibly matching TRBD1 (5 bases). The V gene lost 6 bases and the J gene lost 0 bases, with 12 bases spanning the gap. The CDR3 is 15 residues long. CDR1 and CDR2 (germline): MNHEY, SMNVEV (reference sequence). DNA for the CDR3: TGTGCCAGCAGCCCGAGACAGACTAGCAATCAGCCCCAGCATTTT. Its translation: CASSPRQTSNQPQHF.

The rearrangement links TRBV18 to TRBJ2-5; 7 nucleotides match TRBD2. The trim removed 2 bases at V and 5 bases at J, leaving 2 bases unmatched. The CDR3 covers 13 residues. Germline CDR1 is KGHSH and CDR2 is LQKENI. The CDR3 coding sequence is TGTGCCAGCTCACCATGGCGGGGGGAGACCCAGTACTTC. This sequence encodes CASSPWRGETQYF. The variable domain in full, completed from reference TRBV18 and TRBJ2-5, reads NAGVMQNPRHLVRRRGQEARLRCSPMKGHSHVYWYRQLPEEGLKFMVYLQKENIIDESGMPKERFSAEFPKEGPSILRIQQVVRGDSAAYFCASSPWRGETQYFGPGTRLLVL.

The rearrangement joins TRBV7-2 to TRBJ2-1; no clear D. Germline values: CDR1 SGHTA, CDR2 FQGNSA. With 8 bases removed from V and 0 bases from J, the gap between germline ends came to 8 bases. CDR3 length equals 13 residues. The CDR3 coding sequence is TGTGCCAGCGTTACAAGCTCCTACAATGAGCAGTTCTTC. Translated: CASVTSSYNEQFF.

V usage is TRBV25-1 and J usage is TRBJ1-1; 8 nucleotides line up with TRBD1. The germline V gene encodes CDR1 MGHDK and CDR2 SYGVNS. The CDR3 length is 14 residues. V trimming: 6 bases; J trimming: 10 bases; junction bases outside the gene matches: 13. This CDR3 is CASSSETGTGLAFF. The CDR3 DNA follows: TGTGCCAGCAGCTCAGAGACCGGGACAGGTTTAGCTTTCTTT.

J is TRBJ2-7 and V is TRBV19; TRBD1 matches 8 bases. The V segment lost 5 bases and the J segment 0 bases; nucleotides outside the gene matches: 6. Germline lookup yields CDR1 LNHDA and CDR2 SQIVND (reference sequence). The CDR3 covers 15 residues. The CDR3 nucleotides read TGTGCCAGTAGTCCGGGACAGGAGTTCTCCTACGAGCAGTACTTC. Translating gives CASSPGQEFSYEQYF.

This clone has a handful of counts. The chain carries TRBV27 and TRBJ1-4; D not resolved. Germline values: CDR1 MNHEY, CDR2 SMNVEV (reference sequence). V dropped 2 bases and J dropped 5 bases, with 12 bases sitting between them. The CDR3 has 15 amino acids. The CDR3 is CASSLNPVINEKLFF. CDR3 DNA sequence: TGTGCCAGCAGTTTAAATCCAGTAATCAATGAAAAACTGTTTTTT.

CDR3 region: CASSKSSGNTIYF. The CDR3 nucleotides read TGTGCCAGCAGCAAGAGCTCTGGAAACACCATATATTTT. This chain uses TRBV7-3 with TRBJ1-3; no clear D gene. The CDR3 sequence is 13 residues long. The V and J ends lost 5 bases and 0 bases respectively, with 5 bases between them. Germline CDR1 and CDR2: SGHTA and FQGTGA.

The chain has TRBV7-9 and TRBJ2-1; a weak D match, TRBD2 (5 bases). In germline, CDR1 is SEHNR, CDR2 FQNEAQ (reference sequence). This CDR3 region has 19 residues. V was shortened by 3 bases and J by 4 bases, with 25 bases between the two germline ends. Written as DNA, the CDR3 is TGTGCCAGCAGCTTCTTTGACCTCCAACTAGGACTCGAATACAATGAGCAGTTCTTC. Its translation is CASSFFDLQLGLEYNEQFF.

This chain joins TRBV7-9 and TRBJ2-1; D perhaps matches TRBD1 (6 bases). The germline V gene encodes CDR1 SEHNR and CDR2 FQNEAQ (reference sequence). CDR3 length: 12 amino acids. V was clipped by 4 bases and J by 9 bases, with 10 bases between them. The CDR3 bases are TGTGCCAGCAGCTCCGGGACAAGTGAGCAGTTCTTC. Amino acid sequence: CASSSGTSEQFF.

The chain carries TRBV7-6 and TRBJ2-7; TRBD2 matches 8 bases. The CDR3 runs to 14 residues. Trimming cost V 4 bases and J 2 bases; bases outside gene matches: 4. Germline CDR1 SGHVS, CDR2 FNYEAQ. CDR3 amino acids: CASSYTSGPYEQYF. The CDR3, as DNA: TGTGCCAGCAGCTATACTAGCGGCCCCTACGAGCAGTACTTC.

The rearrangement uses TRBV27 and TRBJ1-6; no firm D call. The germline gives CDR1 MNHEY, CDR2 SMNVEV (reference sequence). V was cut by 3 bases and J by 14 bases, with 20 bases left in between. The CDR3 loop spans 15 amino acids. DNA of the CDR3: TGTGCCAGCAGTTTGGTTTTTAGCCCGTCTTCGACCCTCCACTTT. This encodes CASSLVFSPSSTLHF.

This chain joins TRBV19 and TRBJ1-2; D possibly corresponds to TRBD1 (6 bases). The CDR3 spans 13 residues. V lost 5 bases to trimming and J lost 8 bases, with 15 bases between them. CDR1 and CDR2 (germline): LNHDA, SQIVND (reference sequence). CDR3 nucleotides: TGTGCCAGTAGTGCAAACAGGGCAGGCGGCTACACCTTC. Translating it yields CASSANRAGGYTF.

This rearrangement joins TRBV19 to TRBJ1-1; tentative D call: TRBD1 (6 bases). Germline V gene data show CDR1 as LNHDA and CDR2 as SQIVND (reference sequence). Trimming left V 9 bases short and J 1 base short, with 15 bases between. The CDR3 is 14 residues long. DNA for the CDR3: TGTGCCAGCAGACAGGTCGGAACGAACACTGAAGCTTTCTTT. It yields the protein CASRQVGTNTEAFF.

V and J are TRBV15 and TRBJ2-1; TRBD1 matches at 8 bases. This CDR3 has 13 residues. Trimming removed 3 bases from V and 7 bases from J; junction bases left unmatched: 2. Germline CDR1 LNHNV, CDR2 YYDKDF (reference sequence). The CDR3: CATSRDRENEQFF. The CDR3, as DNA: TGTGCCACCAGCAGGGACAGGGAAAATGAGCAGTTCTTC.

This chain joins TRBV11-2 and TRBJ2-1, with 7 bases fitting TRBD2. The V gene end was trimmed by 4 bases and the J gene end by 4 bases; junction bases not matched to a gene: 7. The CDR3 runs 15 residues. The germline CDR1 and CDR2 sequences are SGHAT and FQNNGV. This CDR3 reads CASSSLRGGYNEQFF. The CDR3 nucleotides read TGTGCCAGCAGCTCCCTGCGCGGGGGTTACAATGAGCAGTTCTTC.

The rearrangement links TRBV5-4 to TRBJ2-3; D is perhaps TRBD1 (6 bases). V lost 4 bases and J lost 2, with 14 bases in between. This CDR3 has 15 residues. CDR1 and CDR2 (germline): SGHNT, YYREEE (reference sequence). CDR3 nucleotides: TGTGCCAGCAGCACCAGGGGTCGGCTCACAGATACGCAGTATTTT. Translated: CASSTRGRLTDTQYF.

The rearrangement links TRBV11-1 to TRBJ2-1, with D tentatively TRBD2 (5 bases). V lost 5 bases to trimming and J lost 7 bases, with 21 bases between them. The CDR3 has 16 amino acids. The germline V gene encodes CDR1 SGHAT and CDR2 FQDESV (reference sequence). CDR3 sequence reads: CASSPGPLEVKNEQFF. CDR3 DNA: TGTGCCAGCAGCCCTGGCCCTTTGGAGGTGAAGAATGAGCAGTTCTTC.

In the case of this clone: Other DNA sequences in this specimen translate into the identical CDR3. V usage is TRBV6-5 and J usage is TRBJ2-5; TRBD1 matches 9 bases. Germline V gene data show CDR1 as MNHEY and CDR2 as SVGAGI. V lost 7 bases and J lost 7; bases outside the gene matches: 13. The CDR3 extends over 15 amino acids. CDR3 in amino acids: CASTATGGGGRTQYF. In nucleotides, the CDR3 is TGTGCCAGCACCGCGACAGGGGGTGGGGGAAGGACCCAGTACTTC.

CDR3 DNA: TGTGCCAGCAGCGAAGGGTCAGGGTTCTGGGGAAACACCATATATTTT. Protein product: CASSEGSGFWGNTIYF. This chain uses TRBV5-6 with TRBJ1-3, with D possibly matching TRBD1 (5 bases). V was pared by 4 bases and J by 4 bases, with 18 bases between. Germline V gives CDR1 SGHDT, CDR2 YYEEEE. The CDR3 covers 16 residues. The full variable domain, its missing parts supplied by reference TRBV5-6 and TRBJ1-3, is DAGVTQSPTHLIKTRGQQVTLRCSPKSGHDTVSWYQQALGQGPQFIFQYYEEEERQRGNFPDRFSGHQFPNYSSELNVNALLLGDSALYLCASSEGSGFWGNTIYFGEGSWLTVV.

This chain uses TRBV20-1 with TRBJ2-3; D might be TRBD2 (5 bases). The germline V gene has CDR1 DFQATT and CDR2 SNEGSKA (reference sequence). The CDR3 consists of 11 residues. V was trimmed by 1 base and J by 11 bases, leaving 10 bases between them. In DNA, the CDR3 is TGCAGTGCTAGAGGAGGACTCGGGCAGTATTTT. Translation gives CSARGGLGQYF.

The rearrangement joins TRBV5-6 to TRBJ1-2; no clear D. The CDR3 covers 15 residues. V was trimmed by 1 base and J by 5 bases, leaving 15 bases between them. CDR1 is SGHDT, CDR2 YYEEEE, per germline. The CDR3 reads CASSLTTTESYGYTF. CDR3 in DNA: TGTGCCAGCAGCTTGACTACGACGGAATCGTATGGCTACACCTTC.

The rearrangement joins TRBV7-9 to TRBJ2-5, with a tentative D call TRBD1 (6 bases). The CDR3 contains 15 residues. V was shortened by 1 base and J by 4 bases, with 13 bases between the two germline ends. The germline CDR1 and CDR2 sequences are SEHNR and FQNEAQ (reference sequence). CDR3 region: CASSLGWDIRETQYF. Written as DNA, the CDR3 is TGTGCCAGCAGCTTAGGCTGGGACATTCGAGAGACCCAGTACTTC.

This clone occurred a few times. The gene calls are TRBV9 and TRBJ2-3; weak D call: TRBD1 (6 bases). Germline-derived CDR1 and CDR2 are SGDLS and YYNGEE. CDR3 size: 17 residues. The V end lost 0 bases, the J end lost 4 bases, and 18 bases lay between the germline ends. CDR3: CASSVAQGYDLADTQYF. The CDR3 DNA reads TGTGCCAGCAGCGTAGCACAGGGTTATGACCTTGCAGATACGCAGTATTTT.